The present T cell receptor (beta chain) was sequenced within a study of neurological immune-mediated disorders. Study results and limitations: The most TCR clonal expansion was seen in HTLV-1-associated myelopathy, whereas the least was seen in multiple sclerosis, below the level in healthy controls.

The CDR3 consists of 14 residues. Between the trimmed V and J ends, which lost 3 bases and 2 bases, there was a span of 11 bases. This clonotype was detected many times. Its antigen remains unknown. The cDNA was produced through 5'RACE with 10-nucleotide random UMIs. Via MiXCR, TCRdb re-called the 5' RACE reads, giving one row per CDR3 protein. The sample includes 40,000 to 55,000 distinct CDR3 sequences, approximately 10% of them seen just once. The sequence was obtained from a woman in her 40s with HTLV-1-associated myelopathy (HAM/TSP). The chain recombines TRBV12-3 or TRBV12-4 with TRBJ2-7; the D gene could be TRBD1 or TRBD2 (5 bases each). The specimen sequenced was PBMCs. The CDR3, as DNA: TGTGCCAGCAGTTTCTGGGGACGGACCTACGAGCAGTACTTC. As protein: CASSFWGRTYEQYF.